These 7 T cell receptor beta chains originate from one sample sequenced in a study of T-cell reconstitution after alpha-beta-depleted transplantation in children. The library targeted TCRbeta and was prepared with unique molecular identifiers. TCRdb processed the PCR reads anew with MiXCR; each CDR3 protein has one entry. The sample yields 700,000 to 850,000 distinct CDR3 sequences, under 20% seen once. The specimen comprised PBMCs, mostly from graft donor cells, sampled 360 days after TCRalphabeta/CD19-depleted stem cell transplant. Source of these receptors: a male patient aged 10-17 years who had a stem cell transplant for acute lymphoblastic leukemia, so the T cells may come from the graft donor.

V is TRBV6-1 and J is TRBJ1-5; D gene unclear. Trimming stripped 7 bases from V and 5 bases from J, with 12 bases between. CDR1 is MNHNS, CDR2 SASEGT, per germline. The length of the CDR3 is 13 residues. The CDR3, as DNA: TGTGCCAGCACCTACGGCAGAGATCAGCCCCAGCATTTT. This gives the protein CASTYGRDQPQHF.

The genes are TRBV2 and TRBJ2-1; the match to TRBD2 covers 9 bases. Germline CDR1 and CDR2: SNHLY and FYNNEI. The CDR3 is made up of 18 amino acids. Trimming removed 2 bases from V and 4 bases from J; junction bases left unmatched: 12. The CDR3 coding sequence is TGTGCCAGCAGTGAAACAATTCGGAGCGGGAGGCTGTACAATGAGCAGTTCTTC. It translates to CASSETIRSGRLYNEQFF.

This clonotype was detected only a few times. The V and J genes are TRBV21-1 and TRBJ2-1; the table assigns TRBD1, which was not confirmed against the DNA. TRBV21-1 is flagged as a pseudogene. There are 20 residues in the CDR3. The CDR3 coding sequence is TGTGCCAGCAGCTTAAATCACAGGGGCCCCGACGAGAGGGAAGACAATGAGCAGTTCTTC. Encoded protein: CASSLNHRGPDEREDNEQFF.

Many counts were recorded for this clonotype. The V and J genes are TRBV27 and TRBJ2-3; D is unresolved. The length of the CDR3 is 12 residues. Germline V gene lookup returns CDR1 MNHEY and CDR2 SMNVEV (reference sequence). The ends were cut back, 7 bases at V and 2 bases at J, with 7 bases in the middle. The CDR3, as DNA: TGTGCCAGCAACCACCCCACAGATACGCAGTATTTT. Amino acid sequence: CASNHPTDTQYF.

The chain joins TRBV5-1 to TRBJ2-2, with TRBD1 matching 9 bases. Germline V gene data show CDR1 as SGHRS and CDR2 as YFSETQ. V trimming: 3 bases; J trimming: 4 bases; junction bases outside the gene matches: 4. This CDR3 contains 15 residues. The CDR3 spells CASSSTGGFTGELFF. In DNA, the CDR3 is TGCGCCAGCAGCTCCACAGGGGGCTTCACCGGGGAGCTGTTTTTT.

This clonotype turned up a few times. This chain links TRBV20-1 with TRBJ2-3, with TRBD1 identical over 7 bases. In germline, CDR1 is DFQATT, CDR2 SNEGSKA (reference sequence). The CDR3 contains 18 residues. V gave up 4 bases and J gave up 2 bases; unmatched junction bases: 18. The DNA of the CDR3 is TGCAGTGCTATCTGCAGGGGGTTGGACCCCCCGGACACAGATACGCAGTATTTT. Residues: CSAICRGLDPPDTDTQYF.

This clonotype was observed a handful of times. The chain carries TRBV20-1 and TRBJ2-3; 10 bases line up with TRBD2. The CDR3 contains 14 residues. Trimming took 4 bases from V and 1 from J; bases not matched to a gene: 2. CDR1 is DFQATT, CDR2 SNEGSKA, per germline (reference sequence). Written as DNA, the CDR3 is TGCAGTGCTACTAGCGGGAGCCGCACAGATACGCAGTATTTT. This gives the protein CSATSGSRTDTQYF.